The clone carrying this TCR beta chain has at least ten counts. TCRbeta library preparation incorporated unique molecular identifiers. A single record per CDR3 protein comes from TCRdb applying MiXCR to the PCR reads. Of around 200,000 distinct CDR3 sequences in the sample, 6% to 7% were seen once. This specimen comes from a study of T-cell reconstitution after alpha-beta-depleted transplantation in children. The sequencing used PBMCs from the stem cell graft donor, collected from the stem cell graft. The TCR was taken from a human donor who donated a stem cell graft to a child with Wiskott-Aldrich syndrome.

The CDR3 bases are TGTGCCAGCAGTGCCGACAGGGAGGCCAAAAACATTCAGTACTTC. Protein sequence: CASSADREAKNIQYF. The chain couples TRBV6-1 to TRBJ2-4, with 7 bases that match TRBD1. Germline V lookup: CDR1 MNHNS, CDR2 SASEGT. V shed 4 bases, J shed 1 base, and the junction held 4 bases outside the gene matches. The CDR3 loop spans 15 amino acids.